This passage covers 31 T cell receptor beta chains from one sample sequenced in a study of OX40 agonist ivuxolimab in advanced cancers. Sequencing used immunoSEQ multiplex PCR; TCRdb keeps in-frame clones, though not all of them. The top ten hold 3.5% to 4% of the sample, which has about 62,000 clones, around 85% seen once. Here the sequenced sample was CD4+ or CD8+ T cells sorted from blood, taken in a trial of the OX40 agonist ivuxolimab. The receptors derive from an adult with an advanced solid tumor such as melanoma, head and neck, liver or kidney cancer.

The rearrangement links TRBV10-2 to TRBJ2-1; perhaps D is TRBD1 or TRBD2 (5 bases each). Trimming left V 7 bases short and J 2 bases short, with 12 bases between. Germline CDR1 and CDR2: WSHSY and SAAADI. This CDR3 contains 14 residues. CDR3 residues: CASTRDLAYNEQFF. The CDR3 bases are TGCGCCAGCACCCGGGACCTTGCCTACAATGAGCAGTTCTTC.

This chain connects TRBV7-6 to TRBJ1-4; D is undetermined. Germline V lookup: CDR1 SGHVS, CDR2 FNYEAQ. The CDR3 is 14 residues long. Trimming removed 5 bases from V and 2 bases from J, with 9 bases in between. The CDR3 DNA is TGTGCCAGCAGCCCCCAGAGGACTAATGAAAAACTGTTTTTT. This encodes CASSPQRTNEKLFF.

In its sample, this clone was seen once. The chain joins TRBV28 to TRBJ2-2; TRBD1 might be the D (6 bases). The CDR3 length is 15 residues. Trimming took 6 bases from V and 2 from J, leaving 13 bases between them. Germline values: CDR1 MDHEN, CDR2 SYDVKM. The DNA of the CDR3 is TGTGCCAGCAGGGCACGGGACAAAAACACCGGGGAGCTGTTTTTT. This translates into CASRARDKNTGELFF.

The gene calls are TRBV18 and TRBJ2-3, with 7 positions matching TRBD1. Germline CDR1 and CDR2: KGHSH and LQKENI. Trimming cost V 2 bases and J 2 bases; bases outside gene matches: 4. This CDR3 has 15 amino acids. Here the CDR3 DNA reads TGTGCCAGCTCACCATCCCAGGGGGTCACAGATACGCAGTATTTT. Translated: CASSPSQGVTDTQYF.

The V call is TRBV9, the J call TRBJ2-3; D is ambiguous. V was pared by 0 bases and J by 0 bases, with 8 bases between. Germline-derived CDR1 and CDR2 are SGDLS and YYNGEE. This CDR3 contains 15 residues. CDR3 amino acids: CASSVGVGSTDTQYF. The CDR3 DNA reads as TGTGCCAGCAGCGTAGGGGTAGGGAGCACAGATACGCAGTATTTT.

CDR3 sequence: CASSEYGVETQYF. For the CDR3, the DNA is TGTGCCAGCAGTGAATATGGGGTGGAGACCCAGTACTTC. This chain uses TRBV21-1 with TRBJ2-5. TRBV21-1 is deemed a pseudogene. This CDR3 has 13 amino acids.

V is TRBV15 and J is TRBJ2-3; D uncertain. The germline V gene encodes CDR1 LNHNV and CDR2 YYDKDF (reference sequence). The CDR3 sequence is 15 residues long. V was shortened by 4 bases and J by 2 bases, with 13 bases between the two germline ends. The chain's CDR3 is CATSTRTRSTDTQYF. CDR3 sequence (DNA): TGTGCCACCAGCACCAGAACACGGTCCACAGATACGCAGTATTTT.

The rearrangement joins TRBV2 to TRBJ1-4; D is unclear. CDR3 length: 14 residues. The V gene lost 4 bases and the J gene lost 8 bases, with 14 bases spanning the gap. Germline CDR1 and CDR2: SNHLY and FYNNEI. CDR3 sequence: CASSASRVGEKLFF. CDR3 sequence (DNA): TGTGCCAGCAGTGCCTCCCGCGTAGGGGAAAAACTGTTTTTT.

This clone is a singleton in its sample. The rearrangement uses TRBV5-6 and TRBJ2-2, with 11 bases lining up with TRBD1. The CDR3 is 17 amino acids. Trimming cost V 0 bases and J 6 bases; bases outside gene matches: 7. Looked up from germline, CDR1 is SGHDT and CDR2 is YYEEEE. The CDR3: CASSLARDRGISGELFF. The DNA for the CDR3 is TGTGCCAGCAGCTTGGCCCGGGACAGGGGGATTTCCGGGGAGCTGTTTTTT.

The chain links TRBV2 to TRBJ2-1; 11 nucleotides line up with TRBD2. Germline loops: CDR1 SNHLY, CDR2 FYNNEI. The CDR3 sequence is 14 residues long. With V trimmed by 11 bases and J by 3 bases, 6 bases remained unmatched. CDR3 sequence reads: CAASGTSGYNEQFF. DNA of the CDR3: TGTGCCGCCTCCGGGACTAGCGGCTACAATGAGCAGTTCTTC.

This sequence joins TRBV18 and TRBJ2-1; TRBD2 matches 9 bases. The V segment lost 0 bases and the J segment 6 bases; nucleotides outside the gene matches: 0. This CDR3 comprises 14 residues. Per the germline V gene, CDR1 is KGHSH and CDR2 is LQKENI. The CDR3 sequence: CASSPPSGSNEQFF. In DNA form, the CDR3 reads TGTGCCAGCTCACCACCTAGCGGGAGCAATGAGCAGTTCTTC.

The chain recombines TRBV28 with TRBJ2-7; D may be TRBD1 or TRBD2 (5 bases each). From germline, CDR1 is MDHEN and CDR2 SYDVKM. The CDR3 extends over 11 amino acids. V was cut by 8 bases and J by 3 bases, with 8 bases left in between. The CDR3, as DNA: TGTGCCAGCCGAGGGGACTACGAGCAGTACTTC. Translating gives CASRGDYEQYF.

The J gene is TRBJ1-2, the V gene TRBV28; 7 positions agree with TRBD1. The germline V gene encodes CDR1 MDHEN and CDR2 SYDVKM. The CDR3 loop spans 14 amino acids. Trimming removed 6 bases from V and 2 bases from J; junction bases left unmatched: 6. The CDR3 coding sequence is TGTGCCAGCAGCTCGGGACAGATAAACTATGGCTACACCTTC. Protein: CASSSGQINYGYTF.

The CDR3 is CASPLVSGGDTDTQYF. The CDR3 region has the DNA TGTGCCAGCCCCCTCGTCTCTGGGGGGGACACAGATACGCAGTATTTT. This chain uses TRBV2 with TRBJ2-3; 7 bases are shared with TRBD2. The CDR3 runs to 16 residues. CDR1 and CDR2 (germline): SNHLY, FYNNEI. The V and J ends lost 8 bases and 2 bases, in that order; junction bases with no gene match: 13.

J is TRBJ2-7 and V is TRBV28, with 8 bases matching TRBD1. The CDR3 loop spans 13 amino acids. V trimming: 5 bases; J trimming: 6 bases; junction bases outside the gene matches: 6. The germline V gene has CDR1 MDHEN and CDR2 SYDVKM. CDR3 residues: CASSHRTGIEQYF. DNA for the CDR3: TGTGCCAGCAGTCACCGGACAGGGATCGAGCAGTACTTC.

The rearrangement uses TRBV2 and TRBJ2-6; TRBD2 might be the D (5 bases). With 8 bases removed from V and 0 bases from J, the gap between germline ends came to 14 bases. The CDR3 has 16 residues. The V gene's germline CDR1 is SNHLY and CDR2 FYNNEI. The CDR3 protein is CASLTDLLSGANVLTF. CDR3 DNA sequence: TGTGCCAGCTTGACGGACTTACTCTCTGGGGCCAACGTCCTGACTTTC.

The chain carries TRBV27 and TRBJ2-7, with a tentative D call TRBD1 (7 bases). V lost 3 bases to trimming and J lost 2 bases, with 38 bases between them. Germline V lookup: CDR1 MNHEY, CDR2 SMNVEV (reference sequence). The CDR3 length is 23 residues. The CDR3 DNA is TGTGCCAGCAGTTTCTATGTGGACTGGACGGGGGACAGCAGCCGGTGGGCTCCCTACGAGCAGTACTTC. It is translated as CASSFYVDWTGDSSRWAPYEQYF.

This sequence joins TRBV21-1 and TRBJ2-2; TRBD2 reflects the table's D call only, with no check against the DNA. TRBV21-1 is assigned pseudogene status. CDR3 size: 16 residues. The CDR3 sequence: CASSPRGGKNTGELFF. The DNA of the CDR3 is TGTGCCAGCAGCCCTAGGGGAGGAAAGAACACCGGGGAGCTGTTTTTT.

CDR3 amino acids: CATRRDLNSYEQYF. In nucleotides, the CDR3 is TGTGCCACCCGGAGGGACCTGAACTCCTACGAGCAGTACTTC. V usage is TRBV15 and J usage is TRBJ2-7; TRBD2 might be the D (6 bases). Trimming shortened V by 8 bases and J by 0 bases, and 14 bases separated the two germline ends. Germline values: CDR1 LNHNV, CDR2 YYDKDF (reference sequence). The CDR3 has 14 amino acids.

The rearrangement links TRBV11-3 to TRBJ2-3; D may be TRBD2 (7 bases). V was cut by 2 bases and J by 5 bases, with 14 bases left in between. Germline V gene sequence: CDR1 SGHNT, CDR2 YENEEA. This CDR3 has 15 residues. CDR3 coding DNA: TGTGCCAGCAGCTTACGGGGGGCGTTTGGAGATACGCAGTATTTT. It is translated as CASSLRGAFGDTQYF.

This clone was observed a few times. V and J are TRBV11-2 and TRBJ1-2; 10 bases match TRBD1. This CDR3 has 17 residues. Looked up from germline, CDR1 is SGHAT and CDR2 is FQNNGV. V lost 4 bases, J lost 2 bases, and 10 bases stayed unmatched. The DNA of the CDR3 is TGTGCCAGCAGCTCCCCGGGACCGGGACAGGGGAACTATGGCTACACCTTC. It encodes CASSSPGPGQGNYGYTF.

A single count supports this clone. The chain links TRBV29-1 to TRBJ1-1; D remains ambiguous. This CDR3 region has 13 residues. CDR1 is SQVTM and CDR2 is ANQGSEA in the germline V gene. V was cut by 1 base and J by 3 bases, with 9 bases left in between. The DNA of the CDR3 is TGCAGCGTTGAAGCAGATAGGGACACTGAAGCTTTCTTT. As protein: CSVEADRDTEAFF.

V gene TRBV28 combines with J gene TRBJ2-1; possibly TRBD1 or TRBD2 for D (5 bases each). V shed 6 bases and J shed 7 bases, with 16 bases lying between them. CDR1 is MDHEN, CDR2 SYDVKM, per germline. The CDR3 consists of 14 residues. CDR3 DNA: TGTGCCAGCAGGGGACCTGGCGTAGGAAATGAGCAGTTCTTC. The encoded protein is CASRGPGVGNEQFF.

The rearrangement joins TRBV2 to TRBJ1-4; TRBD1 matches 9 bases. V lost 6 bases and J lost 11; bases outside the gene matches: 10. The germline gives CDR1 SNHLY, CDR2 FYNNEI. The length of the CDR3 is 14 residues. The CDR3 nucleotides read TGTGCCAGCAGGAAAACAGGGGGCGGGGGGAAACTGTTTTTT. Translating it yields CASRKTGGGGKLFF. Together with reference TRBV2 and TRBJ1-4, the CDR3 gives the full variable domain: EPEVTQTPSHQVTQMGQEVILRCVPISNHLYFYWYRQILGQKVEFLVSFYNNEISEKSEIFDDQFSVERPDGSNFTLKIRSTKLEDSAMYFCASRKTGGGGKLFFGSGTQLSVL.

This clone was recorded once. The rearrangement joins TRBV7-8 to TRBJ1-4; D is unresolved. Germline CDR1 is SGHVS and CDR2 is FQNEAQ. V was cut by 3 bases and J by 0 bases, with 11 bases left in between. The CDR3 runs 16 residues. The CDR3 reads CASSLGWSATNEKLFF. In DNA form, the CDR3 reads TGTGCCAGCAGCTTGGGGTGGTCTGCAACTAATGAAAAACTGTTTTTT.

V usage is TRBV18 and J usage is TRBJ1-1, with D perhaps matching TRBD1 (5 bases). Per the germline V gene, CDR1 is KGHSH and CDR2 is LQKENI. The CDR3 covers 14 residues. Trimming took off 3 bases at V and 1 base at J, with 9 bases between the two ends. CDR3: CASSPAGSNTEAFF. In DNA form, the CDR3 reads TGTGCCAGCTCACCTGCAGGGTCGAACACTGAAGCTTTCTTT.

This CDR3 reads CATSRTGDYGYTF. CDR3 DNA: TGTGCCACCAGCAGAACAGGGGACTATGGCTACACCTTC. The rearrangement links TRBV15 to TRBJ1-2; TRBD1 matches at 7 bases. The trim removed 2 bases at V and 3 bases at J, leaving 0 bases unmatched. The germline gives CDR1 LNHNV, CDR2 YYDKDF (reference sequence). The CDR3 covers 13 residues. The whole variable domain, filled in from reference TRBV15 and TRBJ1-2, reads DAMVIQNPRYQVTQFGKPVTLSCSQTLNHNVMYWYQQKSSQAPKLLFHYYDKDFNNEADTPDNFQSRRPNTSFCFLDIRSPGLGDTAMYLCATSRTGDYGYTFGSGTRLTVV.

The chain couples TRBV9 to TRBJ2-2; D is ambiguous. V was cut by 2 bases and J by 5 bases, with 7 bases left in between. The germline V gene has CDR1 SGDLS and CDR2 YYNGEE. The CDR3 spans 13 residues. CDR3 sequence reads: CASSVGVTGELFF. The CDR3 DNA follows: TGTGCCAGCAGCGTGGGCGTGACCGGGGAGCTGTTTTTT.

This clone was seen a handful of times. The chain has TRBV25-1 and TRBJ2-1; possibly TRBD2 for D (5 bases). The CDR3 runs 11 residues. Germline CDR1 reads MGHDK; CDR2 reads SYGVNS. Deletions cut 5 bases from V and 16 bases from J, with 15 bases between. CDR3 coding DNA: TGTGCCAGCAGTAGCTCGACTATCCGATTCTTC. Protein: CASSSSTIRFF.

The genes are TRBV5-4 and TRBJ2-7, with 7 bases aligning to TRBD2. The CDR3 has 16 amino acids. Per germline, CDR1 SGHNT and CDR2 YYREEE (reference sequence). V dropped 3 bases and J dropped 3; count of bases not matched to a gene: 12. The CDR3 coding sequence is TGTGCCAGCAGCTCCAGACTAGCTTGGAGGGACTACGAGCAGTACTTC. Translating it yields CASSSRLAWRDYEQYF.

This clone was counted once. The rearrangement links TRBV27 to TRBJ1-5; D gene unclear. Trimming cost V 5 bases and J 0 bases, with 20 bases left between them. Per germline, CDR1 MNHEY and CDR2 SMNVEV (reference sequence). CDR3 size: 18 residues. This chain's CDR3 is CASSLPPDGSHSNQPQHF. CDR3 nucleotides: TGTGCCAGCAGTCTCCCTCCCGACGGGTCGCATAGCAATCAGCCCCAGCATTTT.